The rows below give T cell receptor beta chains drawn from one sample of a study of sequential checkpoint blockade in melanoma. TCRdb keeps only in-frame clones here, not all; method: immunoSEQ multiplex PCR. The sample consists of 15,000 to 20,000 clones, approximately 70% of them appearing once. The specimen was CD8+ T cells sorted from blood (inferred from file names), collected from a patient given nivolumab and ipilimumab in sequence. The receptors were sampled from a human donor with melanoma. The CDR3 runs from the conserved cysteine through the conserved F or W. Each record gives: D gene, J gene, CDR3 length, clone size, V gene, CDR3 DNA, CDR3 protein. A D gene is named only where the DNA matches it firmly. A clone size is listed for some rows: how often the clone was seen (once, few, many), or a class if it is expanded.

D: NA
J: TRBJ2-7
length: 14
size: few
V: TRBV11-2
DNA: TGTGCCAGCAGCTTAGGCCAGATCTCCTACGAGCAGTACTTC
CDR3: CASSLGQISYEQYF

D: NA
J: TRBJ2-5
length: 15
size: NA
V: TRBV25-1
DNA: TGTGCCAGCAGTGAATATGCGGGCCAGAGGGAGACCCAGTACTTC
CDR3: CASSEYAGQRETQYF

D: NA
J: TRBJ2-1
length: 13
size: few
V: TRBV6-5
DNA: TGTGCCAGCAGTTACTCTCCTCTCGGGGAGCAGTTCTTC
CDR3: CASSYSPLGEQFF

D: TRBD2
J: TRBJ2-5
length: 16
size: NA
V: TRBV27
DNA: TGTGCCAGCAGTTTATCGATTGGCGGGGGGACGGAGACCCAGTACTTC
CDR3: CASSLSIGGGTETQYF

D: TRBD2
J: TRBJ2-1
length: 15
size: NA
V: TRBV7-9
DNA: TGTGCCAGCAGACCTACTAGCGGGATCGAGGATGAGCAGTTCTTC
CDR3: CASRPTSGIEDEQFF

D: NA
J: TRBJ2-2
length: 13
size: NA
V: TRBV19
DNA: TGTGCCAGTAGTACGAGCAACACCGGGGAGCTGTTTTTT
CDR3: CASSTSNTGELFF

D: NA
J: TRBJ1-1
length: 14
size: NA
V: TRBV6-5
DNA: TGTGCCAGCAGTTACGCGGGGTTTGGCACTGAAGCTTTCTTT
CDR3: CASSYAGFGTEAFF

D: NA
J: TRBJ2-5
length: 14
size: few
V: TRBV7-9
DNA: TGTGCCAGCAGTTTCGGACAGACTCAAGAGACCCAGTACTTC
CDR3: CASSFGQTQETQYF

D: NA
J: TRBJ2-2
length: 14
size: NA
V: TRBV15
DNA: TGTGCCACCAGCAGTACAGGGAACACCGGGGAGCTGTTTTTT
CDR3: CATSSTGNTGELFF

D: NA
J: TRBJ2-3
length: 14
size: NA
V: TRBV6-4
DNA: TGTGCCAGCAGTGACGGAGACGGGGTAGATACGCAGTATTTT
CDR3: CASSDGDGVDTQYF

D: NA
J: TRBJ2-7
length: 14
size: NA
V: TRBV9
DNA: TGTGCCAGCAGCGCCTCGACAGCTTCCTACGAGCAGTACTTC
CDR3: CASSASTASYEQYF

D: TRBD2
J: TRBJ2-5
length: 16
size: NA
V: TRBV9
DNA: TGTGCCAGCAGCGCGACTAGCGGGGGGGGACAAGAGACCCAGTACTTC
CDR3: CASSATSGGGQETQYF

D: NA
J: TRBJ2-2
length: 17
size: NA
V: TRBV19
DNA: TGTGCCAGTAGTATGTCGAGGGGCCTAGCGCGCACCGGGGAGCTGTTTTTT
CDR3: CASSMSRGLARTGELFF

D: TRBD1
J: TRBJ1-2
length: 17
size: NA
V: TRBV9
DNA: TGTGCCAGCAGCGTACAACAGGGGGCCGAATTTAACTATGGCTACACCTTC
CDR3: CASSVQQGAEFNYGYTF

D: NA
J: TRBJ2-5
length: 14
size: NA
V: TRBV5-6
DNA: TGTGCCAGCAGCTTGTGGACAGAGGAAGAGACCCAGTACTTC
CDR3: CASSLWTEEETQYF

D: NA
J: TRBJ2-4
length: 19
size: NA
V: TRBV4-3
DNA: TGCGCCAGCAGCCAAGAGACTAGGGGTTCGATCCTAGCCAAAAACATTCAGTACTTC
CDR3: CASSQETRGSILAKNIQYF

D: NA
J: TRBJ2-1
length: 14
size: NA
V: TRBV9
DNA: TGTGCCAGCAGCCTATTAGAGTCCCACAATGAGCGGTTCTTC
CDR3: CASSLLESHNERFF

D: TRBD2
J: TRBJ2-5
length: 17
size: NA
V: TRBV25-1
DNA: TGTGCCAGCAGTGAAATTCCCCGGGGGGAGGACCAAGAGACCCAGTACTTC
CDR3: CASSEIPRGEDQETQYF

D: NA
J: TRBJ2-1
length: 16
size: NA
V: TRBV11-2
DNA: TGTGCCAGCAGACAGGGCAGGACCCTTATTTACAATGAGCAGTTCTTC
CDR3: CASRQGRTLIYNEQFF

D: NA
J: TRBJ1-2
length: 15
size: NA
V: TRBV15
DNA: TGTGCCACCAGCCAATGGGGGCTAGCTAACTATGGCTACACCTTC
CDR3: CATSQWGLANYGYTF

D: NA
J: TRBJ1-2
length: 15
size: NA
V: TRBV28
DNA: TGTGCCAGCAGTCCACCGGGGGTGTACCCCCTTGGCTACACCTTC
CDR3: CASSPPGVYPLGYTF

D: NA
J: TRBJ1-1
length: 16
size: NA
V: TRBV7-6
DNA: TGTGCCAGCAGCTCAGAAAACAGGTCCCCAGGTACTGAAGCTTTCTTT
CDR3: CASSSENRSPGTEAFF

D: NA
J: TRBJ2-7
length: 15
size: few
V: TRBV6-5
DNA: TGTGCCAGCAGTTACCCACACCAGCGCTACAACGAGCAGTACTTC
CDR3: CASSYPHQRYNEQYF